This T cell receptor (beta chain) is from a study of cytomegalovirus exposure and HLA in healthy donors. PCR employed 60 Vbeta and 13 Jbeta primers. Measured with immunoSEQ multiplex PCR; TCRdb has only the in-frame clones, and not every one. The sample contains 150,000 to 200,000 clones, around 80% of which appear only once. Notes on this clone: The same CDR3 can be traced to other DNA sequences in this sample.

V trimming: 4 bases; J trimming: 4 bases; junction bases outside the gene matches: 4. Germline V gene sequence: CDR1 SGDLS, CDR2 YYNGEE. This CDR3 is built from 14 residues. This chain connects TRBV9 to TRBJ2-7; 11 nucleotides agree with TRBD1. The receptor comes from a man in his late teens or twenties in good health and CMV-seronegative. The sample comprised PBMCs. CDR3 in DNA: TGTGCCAGCAGCACAGGACAGGGGGCGTACGAGCAGTACTTC. Translated, it gives CASSTGQGAYEQYF.